This T cell receptor beta chain was found in a study of shared clonotypes between healthy human individuals. General study points: Sampling used blood alone; tissue repertoires probably differ.

The repertoire was sequenced with immunoSEQ multiplex PCR; TCRdb's copy has only in-frame clones and lacks some. The table lists around 2.1 million clones, 95% of them singletons. A word on this clone: Its antigen remains unknown.

Every contributor of samples was a Caucasian grown-up residing in Nashville, Tennessee. CDR3 length: 17 residues. Germline CDR1 and CDR2: KGHSH and LQKENI. V was pared by 3 bases and J by 0 bases, with 15 bases between. The V and J genes are TRBV18 and TRBJ1-3, with a tentative D call TRBD1 (6 bases). The specimen sequenced was naive CD4+ T cells sorted from blood. The subset denotes: CD45RA+ positively selected. This receptor was identified in a man aged 18 to 30 in good health. DNA for the CDR3: TGTGCCAGCTCACCGGTACGCACAGGGAGCTCTGGAAACACCATATATTTT. Translating gives CASSPVRTGSSGNTIYF.